These 28 T cell receptor beta chains came from one sample sequenced in a study of T cells in Graves' hyperthyroidism and ophthalmopathy. Amplification of TCR beta CDR3 regions was performed using RNA transcripts as template. The HTBI primer set was used in a first-round RT-PCR of the TCR CDR3. One entry per CDR3 protein, called by TCRdb with MiXCR from the multiplex PCR reads. The table lists under 250,000 distinct CDR3 sequences, over 20% of them singletons. The sequencing sample was made of blood. These receptor sequences come from a woman aged 40 to 55 with Graves' ophthalmopathy.

This clonotype was recorded a few times. This chain uses TRBV6-1 with TRBJ1-3; the match to TRBD1 covers 7 bases. The CDR3 spans 14 residues. Germline loops: CDR1 MNHNS, CDR2 SASEGT. J was trimmed by 2 bases and V by 6 bases; bases with no gene match: 4. CDR3 protein: CASRAGTAGNTIYF. The CDR3 DNA reads as TGTGCCAGCAGGGCCGGGACAGCTGGAAACACCATATATTTT.

This clonotype showed up just a few times. V usage is TRBV12-3 or TRBV12-4 and J usage is TRBJ1-2, with D tentatively TRBD1 (5 bases). V lost 1 base and J 7 bases, leaving 13 bases between the germline ends. The CDR3 spans 14 residues. The CDR3 loop is CASSLGRADFGYTF. For the CDR3, the DNA is TGTGCCAGCAGTTTAGGCAGGGCCGACTTTGGCTACACCTTC.

This clonotype was detected ten times or more. The rearrangement links TRBV28 to TRBJ1-1, with D maybe TRBD1 (5 bases). This CDR3 spans 15 amino acids. The germline V gene has CDR1 MDHEN and CDR2 SYDVKM. Trimming took 2 bases from V and 1 from J, leaving 11 bases between them. This CDR3 reads CASSLVRGRNTEAFF. For the CDR3, the DNA is TGTGCCAGCAGTTTAGTACGGGGGAGGAACACTGAAGCTTTCTTT.

This clonotype occurred many times. The chain combines TRBV9 with TRBJ1-1; D gene unclear. This CDR3 has 14 amino acids. V was cut by 2 bases and J by 1 base, with 9 bases left in between. Germline V gene sequence: CDR1 SGDLS, CDR2 YYNGEE. CDR3 nucleotides: TGTGCCAGCAGCGTCTCTCCGGGGAACACTGAAGCTTTCTTT. Protein product: CASSVSPGNTEAFF.

This clonotype was picked up many times. CDR3 in amino acids: CASSPHRENTEAFF. Here the CDR3 DNA reads TGTGCCAGCAGTCCCCACAGGGAGAACACTGAAGCTTTCTTT. The chain employs TRBV27 and TRBJ1-1; D possibly corresponds to TRBD1 (6 bases). The CDR3 has 14 residues. With 5 bases removed from V and 1 base from J, the gap between germline ends came to 11 bases. The germline gives CDR1 MNHEY, CDR2 SMNVEV (reference sequence).

V is TRBV6-2 or TRBV6-3 and J is TRBJ2-7; perhaps TRBD2 as D (6 bases). The V end lost 6 bases, the J end lost 6 bases, and 18 bases lay between the germline ends. Germline V lookup: CDR1 MNHEY, CDR2 SVGEGT. The CDR3 totals 14 residues. In DNA form, the CDR3 reads TGTGCCAGCAGGACCGGTGGGGTCGGGGGCGAGCAGTACTTC. Amino acid sequence: CASRTGGVGGEQYF.

The table lists this clonotype with a count of one. This rearrangement joins TRBV7-2 to TRBJ2-5; TRBD2 matches at 10 bases. The CDR3 is 15 amino acids. V was clipped by 4 bases and J by 4 bases; unmatched bases: 6. The germline V gene encodes CDR1 SGHTA and CDR2 FQGNSA. CDR3 sequence reads: CASSSKRGGSETQYF. The CDR3 DNA reads as TGTGCCAGCAGCTCCAAGCGGGGGGGCTCAGAGACCCAGTACTTC.

In this sample, this clonotype turned up many times. This chain connects TRBV6-1 to TRBJ2-5, with 9 bases aligning to TRBD2. Trimming at V came to 4 bases and at J to 4 bases, leaving 13 bases not matched to a gene. CDR1 and CDR2 (germline): MNHNS, SASEGT. CDR3 length: 17 residues. The CDR3 here is CASSVGPGTSSRETQYF. CDR3 coding DNA: TGTGCCAGCAGTGTGGGGCCCGGGACTAGCTCTCGAGAGACCCAGTACTTC.

This clonotype was found a few times. The genes are TRBV18 and TRBJ2-7; D gene uncertain. The germline V gene has CDR1 KGHSH and CDR2 LQKENI. The germline V and J ends were trimmed by 4 bases and 3 bases, with 16 bases remaining between them. This CDR3 spans 15 amino acids. CDR3 sequence: CASSLLAAAGYEQYF. The CDR3 DNA follows: TGTGCCAGCTCACTGTTGGCGGCTGCCGGCTACGAGCAGTACTTC.

This clonotype turned up a few times. The CDR3 region is CASNRGAQNTGELFF. In DNA, the CDR3 is TGTGCCAGCAACCGAGGGGCTCAAAACACCGGGGAGCTGTTTTTT. This chain uses TRBV12-3 or TRBV12-4 with TRBJ2-2; D assignment may be TRBD1 or TRBD2 (5 bases each). V lost 7 bases to trimming and J lost 2 bases, with 14 bases between them. The CDR3 runs to 15 residues.

The rearrangement links TRBV30 to TRBJ2-7, with a weak D call TRBD1 (6 bases). The CDR3 contains 12 residues. V was pared by 2 bases and J by 3 bases, with 8 bases between. Germline V gives CDR1 GTSNPN, CDR2 SVGIG (reference sequence). The CDR3 sequence: CAWSKGDYEQYF. CDR3 DNA sequence: TGTGCCTGGAGTAAGGGGGACTACGAGCAGTACTTC.

Here the CDR3 DNA reads TGTGCCAGCAGGAATGGCGGGGGTTACGGCCGGGAGACCCAGTACTTC. Protein: CASRNGGGYGRETQYF. The rearrangement joins TRBV6-2 or TRBV6-3 to TRBJ2-5; 7 bases map to TRBD2. With V trimmed by 6 bases and J by 5 bases, 15 bases remained unmatched. This CDR3 is built from 16 residues. Germline V gene sequence: CDR1 MNHEY, CDR2 SVGEGT.

This clonotype was seen repeatedly, ten times or more. The chain employs TRBV12-3 or TRBV12-4 and TRBJ2-7; a possible D gene is TRBD1 (6 bases). The CDR3 extends over 14 amino acids. V dropped 2 bases and J dropped 5 bases, with 13 bases sitting between them. The DNA for the CDR3 is TGTGCCAGCAGTTTACTACAGGGTAAGAACGAGCAGTACTTC. Residues: CASSLLQGKNEQYF.

This clonotype was seen ten or more times. The gene calls are TRBV3-1 and TRBJ2-5; D gene ambiguous. Germline CDR1 is LGHDT and CDR2 is YNNKEL (reference sequence). This CDR3 is 14 amino acids long. The germline V and J ends were trimmed by 1 base and 5 bases, with 11 bases remaining between them. The CDR3: CASSQASEGETQYF. The CDR3, as DNA: TGTGCCAGCAGCCAAGCTTCCGAAGGGGAGACCCAGTACTTC.

Turning to this clonotype: This may be a read error, as it is one base from a much larger clone. The chain links TRBV28 to TRBJ1-6; the D gene is possibly TRBD1 (5 bases). Looked up from germline, CDR1 is MDHEN and CDR2 is SYDVKM. CDR3 size: 15 residues. Trimming removed 0 bases at V and 6 bases at J, with 9 bases between. This CDR3 reads CASSLWQGTNSPLHF. DNA for the CDR3: TGTGCCAGCAGTTTATGGCAGGGTACTAATTCACCCCTCCACTTT.

Many counts were recorded for this clonotype. At one boundary the junction diverges from the germline segment, which might be a read error. This chain links TRBV6-2 or TRBV6-3 with TRBJ2-2; TRBD2 aligns across 11 bases. Germline V gene lookup returns CDR1 MNHEY and CDR2 SVGEGT. This CDR3 region has 20 residues. CDR3 DNA: TGTGCCAGCAGTTACAACCTCAGGGGACTAGCGGTTATGAACACCGGGGAGCTGTCTTTT. Its translation is CASSYNLRGLAVMNTGELSF.

This clonotype was detected ten times or more. The chain employs TRBV2 and TRBJ2-5; possibly TRBD2 for D (5 bases). Germline V CDR1 and CDR2: SNHLY, FYNNEI. CDR3 length: 14 residues. Trimming took 7 bases from V and 5 from J, leaving 17 bases between them. CDR3 coding DNA: TGTGCCAGCAAGAACTGGGCGGGCAGGGAGACCCAGTACTTC. Protein: CASKNWAGRETQYF.

The sample holds many counts of this clonotype. The gene calls are TRBV5-1 and TRBJ2-7, with TRBD2 matching over 9 bases. The length of the CDR3 is 15 residues. The J segment lost 3 bases and the V segment lost 4 bases, leaving 8 bases of the junction unmatched. CDR1 and CDR2 from the germline V gene are SGHRS and YFSETQ. The DNA of the CDR3 is TGCGCCAGCAGCCCGTCGACTAGCGGAGACTACGAGCAGTACTTC. As protein: CASSPSTSGDYEQYF. Supplemented by reference TRBV5-1 and TRBJ2-7, the full variable domain reads KAGVTQTPRYLIKTRGQQVTLSCSPISGHRSVSWYQQTPGQGLQFLFEYFSETQRNKGNFPGRFSGRQFSNSRSEMNVSTLELGDSALYLCASSPSTSGDYEQYFGPGTRLTVT.

The table lists this clonotype with a count of one. The chain has TRBV12-3 or TRBV12-4 and TRBJ1-5, with D perhaps TRBD1 (6 bases). The CDR3 spans 16 residues. The germline V and J ends were trimmed by 7 bases and 2 bases, with 18 bases remaining between them. The CDR3 coding sequence is TGTGCCAGCACCCTGGGAGGGGGTTTGGGCAATCAGCCCCAGCATTTT. Residues: CASTLGGGLGNQPQHF.

This clonotype has ten or more counts. This chain joins TRBV6-5 and TRBJ2-5; 11 bases match TRBD2. CDR3 length equals 17 residues. Germline V CDR1 and CDR2: MNHEY, SVGAGI. V dropped 0 bases and J dropped 1; count of bases not matched to a gene: 4. CDR3 DNA: TGTGCCAGCAGTTACTCCCCCGGGACTAGCGGCCAAGAGACCCAGTACTTC. It codes for CASSYSPGTSGQETQYF.

The chain carries TRBV6-2 or TRBV6-3 and TRBJ1-5; the match to TRBD1 covers 7 bases. CDR3 size: 16 residues. V was clipped by 6 bases and J by 0 bases; unmatched bases: 8. CDR1 MNHEY and CDR2 SVGEGT come from the germline V gene. CDR3 bases: TGTGCCAGCAGCGAGACAGGGTGGGATAGCAATCAGCCCCAGCATTTT. It encodes CASSETGWDSNQPQHF.

This clonotype was observed at least ten times. The chain has TRBV9 and TRBJ2-6, with D unresolved. The CDR3 is 14 residues long. Trimming stripped 7 bases from V and 0 bases from J, with 8 bases between. CDR1 SGDLS and CDR2 YYNGEE come from the germline V gene. CDR3 DNA: TGTGCCAGCTCCGGGTCCTCTGGGGCCAACGTCCTGACTTTC. This sequence encodes CASSGSSGANVLTF.

The chain recombines TRBV6-2 or TRBV6-3 with TRBJ2-5, with D possibly matching TRBD1 (6 bases). Germline V CDR1 and CDR2: MNHEY, SVGEGT. The V end lost 2 bases, the J end lost 2 bases, and 15 bases lay between the germline ends. The CDR3 length is 16 residues. The DNA for the CDR3 is TGTGCCAGCAGTTACGGGGGCGTTGCAGGGCAAGAGACCCAGTACTTC. It encodes CASSYGGVAGQETQYF.

The chain employs TRBV6-1 and TRBJ1-2; D possibly corresponds to TRBD1 (5 bases). V lost 6 bases, J lost 5 bases, and 13 bases lay in between. The germline V gene has CDR1 MNHNS and CDR2 SASEGT. There are 13 residues in the CDR3. Here the CDR3 reads CASSMGGTYGYTF. CDR3 DNA: TGTGCCAGCAGCATGGGGGGGACTTATGGCTACACCTTC.

This clonotype has a count of ten or more. J is TRBJ2-7 and V is TRBV18; a possible D gene is TRBD2 (5 bases). Trimming took off 3 bases at V and 5 bases at J, with 8 bases between the two ends. The germline V gene has CDR1 KGHSH and CDR2 LQKENI. The CDR3 covers 12 residues. The CDR3 nucleotides read TGTGCCAGCTCACCTGGGAGCGACGAGCAGTACTTC. Translated, it gives CASSPGSDEQYF.

This clonotype has ten or more counts. This chain connects TRBV5-1 to TRBJ2-7, with a tentative D call TRBD1 (5 bases). Germline CDR1 and CDR2: SGHRS and YFSETQ. The CDR3 sequence is 17 residues long. The V end lost 1 base, the J end lost 1 base, and 18 bases lay between the germline ends. For the CDR3, the DNA is TGCGCCAGCAGCTTGTTGGGCCAGGGTGGATGGTCCTACGAGCAGTACTTC. Translated, it gives CASSLLGQGGWSYEQYF. The variable domain in full, completed from reference TRBV5-1 and TRBJ2-7, reads KAGVTQTPRYLIKTRGQQVTLSCSPISGHRSVSWYQQTPGQGLQFLFEYFSETQRNKGNFPGRFSGRQFSNSRSEMNVSTLELGDSALYLCASSLLGQGGWSYEQYFGPGTRLTVT.

This clonotype occurred many times. The rearrangement joins TRBV29-1 to TRBJ2-7; D perhaps matches TRBD2 (5 bases). The CDR3 has 13 residues. Trimming left V 5 bases short and J 0 bases short, with 11 bases between. Germline V gene data show CDR1 as SQVTM and CDR2 as ANQGSEA. CDR3 coding DNA: TGCAGCGTTACTAGGGAGAACTCCTACGAGCAGTACTTC. Protein: CSVTRENSYEQYF.

Comments on this clonotype: An end of the junction does not agree with germline; a read error may underlie this. J is TRBJ2-2 and V is TRBV6-1; a weak D match, TRBD2 (6 bases). Per germline, CDR1 MNHNS and CDR2 SASEGT. This CDR3 is 15 amino acids long. The CDR3 spells CASRDLREDTGELYF. CDR3 DNA sequence: TGTGCCAGCAGAGACCTAAGGGAGGACACCGGGGAACTGTATTTT.